A single sample gave rise to the 26 T cell receptor beta chains below, sequenced in a study of T cells in Graves' hyperthyroidism and ophthalmopathy. Researchers amplified the TCR beta CDR3 regions from RNA transcripts. Initially, a first-round RT-PCR of the TCR CDR3 employed the HTBI primer set. TCRdb itself ran the multiplex PCR reads through MiXCR, one entry per CDR3 protein. Here the sample spans approximately 610,000 distinct CDR3 sequences, over 15% being singletons. The specimen sequenced was blood. The receptors come from a woman aged 18-29 years with Graves' hyperthyroidism.

There are a few counts of this clonotype. The chain joins TRBV25-1 to TRBJ2-5, with 8 positions matching TRBD2. The CDR3 is 17 amino acids. V was pared by 1 base and J by 1 base, with 8 bases of the junction left unmatched. Germline-derived CDR1 and CDR2 are MGHDK and SYGVNS. The CDR3 DNA reads as TGTGCCAGCAGTGAATTTGGTAGCGGGGACCTCCAAGAGACCCAGTACTTC. Translation gives CASSEFGSGDLQETQYF.

This chain links TRBV10-3 with TRBJ2-6; the match to TRBD2 covers 11 bases. The germline V gene encodes CDR1 ENHRY and CDR2 SYGVKD. The CDR3 runs to 20 residues. The V and J ends lost 3 bases and 0 bases, in that order; junction bases with no gene match: 10. For the CDR3, the DNA is TGTGCCATCAGTGAAAGTAATCTAGCGGGAGGTCCCTCTGGGGCCAACGTCCTGACTTTC. Translating gives CAISESNLAGGPSGANVLTF.

V and J are TRBV5-1 and TRBJ2-1; D is perhaps TRBD1 (6 bases). Germline V gives CDR1 SGHRS, CDR2 YFSETQ. Trimming shortened V by 0 bases and J by 2 bases, and 12 bases separated the two germline ends. The CDR3 sequence is 16 residues long. The CDR3 spells CASSLVPGETYNEQFF. The CDR3 DNA sequence: TGCGCCAGCAGCTTGGTGCCAGGGGAGACCTACAATGAGCAGTTCTTC. The variable domain in full, with the rest retrieved from reference TRBV5-1 and TRBJ2-1, is KAGVTQTPRYLIKTRGQQVTLSCSPISGHRSVSWYQQTPGQGLQFLFEYFSETQRNKGNFPGRFSGRQFSNSRSEMNVSTLELGDSALYLCASSLVPGETYNEQFFGPGTRLTVL.

This clonotype showed up many times. The chain employs TRBV3-1 and TRBJ2-3, with TRBD2 matching over 12 bases. CDR3 length: 16 amino acids. CDR1 is LGHDT and CDR2 is YNNKEL in the germline V gene (reference sequence). The V and J ends lost 2 bases and 6 bases, in that order; junction bases with no gene match: 6. The CDR3 sequence is CASSQILAGGSDTQYF. In DNA form, the CDR3 reads TGTGCCAGCAGCCAAATTCTAGCGGGGGGGAGCGATACGCAGTATTTT.

This clonotype was detected many times. The chain uses TRBV20-1 and TRBJ2-7, with D possibly matching TRBD2 (5 bases). V was cut by 0 bases and J by 3 bases, with 15 bases left in between. The CDR3 contains 15 residues. The germline V gene encodes CDR1 DFQATT and CDR2 SNEGSKA (reference sequence). The chain's CDR3 is CSARDFRSGDYEQYF. The DNA for the CDR3 is TGCAGTGCTAGAGATTTTCGGAGCGGAGACTACGAGCAGTACTTC.

This clonotype was detected many times. The junction and the germline gene differ at one end; a read error may be behind it. This sequence joins TRBV12-3 or TRBV12-4 and TRBJ2-1; 11 nucleotides agree with TRBD2. The CDR3 consists of 15 residues. The CDR3 DNA sequence: TGTGCCAGCAGTCTAGCGGGAGGAGGGTACAATGAGCAGTTCTTC. Encoded protein: CASSLAGGGYNEQFF.

The table lists this clonotype with many counts. The chain combines TRBV15 with TRBJ2-7, with 11 bases aligning to TRBD2. The CDR3 covers 18 residues. CDR1 and CDR2 (germline): LNHNV, YYDKDF (reference sequence). Losses at the gene ends were 0 bases for V and 0 bases for J; bases not matched to a gene: 7. The chain's CDR3 is CATSRDVETSGASYEQYF. CDR3 nucleotides: TGTGCCACCAGCAGAGATGTGGAGACTAGCGGGGCCTCCTACGAGCAGTACTTC. The complete variable domain, with remaining parts taken from reference TRBV15 and TRBJ2-7, reads DAMVIQNPRYQVTQFGKPVTLSCSQTLNHNVMYWYQQKSSQAPKLLFHYYDKDFNNEADTPDNFQSRRPNTSFCFLDIRSPGLGDTAMYLCATSRDVETSGASYEQYFGPGTRLTVT.

This clonotype was counted between two and nine times. V is TRBV29-1 and J is TRBJ2-1, with D uncertain. Trimming shortened V by 3 bases and J by 8 bases, and 17 bases separated the two germline ends. Germline assignment: CDR1 SQVTM and CDR2 ANQGSEA. The CDR3 sequence is 14 residues long. The chain's CDR3 is CSVESIYPTYEQFF. CDR3 DNA: TGCAGCGTTGAGAGTATTTATCCTACATATGAGCAGTTCTTC.

This clonotype was counted between two and nine times. The gene calls are TRBV24-1 and TRBJ2-1; tentatively, D is TRBD1 (6 bases). Trimming shortened V by 7 bases and J by 12 bases, and 15 bases separated the two germline ends. Germline V gene data show CDR1 as KGHDR and CDR2 as SFDVKD. This CDR3 has 12 amino acids. The CDR3 sequence: CATRDSGGGQFF. In DNA form, the CDR3 reads TGTGCCACCAGGGACAGTGGTGGGGGGCAGTTCTTC.

This clonotype came up many times. The rearrangement links TRBV28 to TRBJ1-2; 8 bases are a match to TRBD1. Germline loops: CDR1 MDHEN, CDR2 SYDVKM. V lost 5 bases and J lost 5; bases outside the gene matches: 7. This CDR3 comprises 14 residues. CDR3 sequence (DNA): TGTGCCAGCAGTGGCCCGGGGACAGGATATGGCTACACCTTC. Its translation is CASSGPGTGYGYTF.

Ten or more counts support this clonotype. The chain combines TRBV7-2 with TRBJ1-4; 9 bases align to TRBD1. From germline, CDR1 is SGHTA and CDR2 FQGNSA. CDR3 length: 14 amino acids. J lost 8 bases, V lost 4 bases, and 5 bases had no gene match. For the CDR3, the DNA is TGTGCCAGCAGCTCCACAGGGGGCGCGGAAAAACTGTTTTTT. It yields the protein CASSSTGGAEKLFF.

This clonotype has only a few counts. The chain employs TRBV19 and TRBJ2-2; weak D call: TRBD1 (6 bases). The CDR3 runs to 15 residues. The V end lost 3 bases, the J end lost 1 base, and 9 bases lay between the germline ends. Germline CDR1 LNHDA, CDR2 SQIVND (reference sequence). CDR3 loop: CASSIFRGNTGELFF. The CDR3, as DNA: TGTGCCAGTAGTATTTTCAGGGGGAACACCGGGGAGCTGTTTTTT.

As concerns this clonotype: One end of the junction does not line up with germline, which may come from a read error. The chain uses TRBV18 and TRBJ1-3; 8 bases are a match to TRBD1. The CDR3 runs 15 residues. CDR1 is KGHSH, CDR2 LQKENI, per germline. CDR3 DNA sequence: TGTGCCAGCTCAGCCGGGACAGGCTCTGGAAACACCACATATTTT. Translated: CASSAGTGSGNTTYF.

This clonotype was seen only a few times. This chain joins TRBV6-5 and TRBJ2-7; 13 bases map to TRBD2. After removal of 2 bases from V and 5 bases from J, the junction contained 6 bases not matched to a gene. The CDR3 is made up of 16 amino acids. Germline lookup yields CDR1 MNHEY and CDR2 SVGAGI. The CDR3 here is CASSYTGLAGANEQYF. CDR3 nucleotides: TGTGCCAGCAGTTACACAGGACTAGCGGGAGCGAACGAGCAGTACTTC.

This clonotype has only a few counts. V is TRBV30 and J is TRBJ2-7; no reliable D call. The CDR3 consists of 13 residues. Germline-derived CDR1 and CDR2 are GTSNPN and SVGIG (reference sequence). V was cut by 1 base and J by 7 bases, with 14 bases left in between. Here the CDR3 reads CAWSGLIALEQYF. For the CDR3, the DNA is TGTGCCTGGAGTGGTCTAATAGCCCTAGAGCAGTACTTC.

The V and J genes are TRBV29-1 and TRBJ1-1; unclear D gene. The CDR3 spans 17 residues. Trimming cost V 3 bases and J 3 bases, with 23 bases left between them. Germline assignment: CDR1 SQVTM and CDR2 ANQGSEA. CDR3 coding DNA: TGCAGCGTTGAGTCTCGTCCGCGCGGGGTTGGGGACACTGAAGCTTTCTTT. Translating gives CSVESRPRGVGDTEAFF.

This clonotype was detected a few times. The V call is TRBV7-2, the J call TRBJ2-2; 9 nucleotides align to TRBD1. The germline CDR1 and CDR2 sequences are SGHTA and FQGNSA. The CDR3 has 15 amino acids. Germline trimming cut 0 bases from V and 5 bases from J; bases unmatched to any gene: 1. The DNA of the CDR3 is TGTGCCAGCAGCTTAGCAGGACAGGGGACCGGGGAGCTGTTTTTT. Translated: CASSLAGQGTGELFF.

Only a few counts were recorded for this clonotype. J is TRBJ1-2 and V is TRBV11-2; D is unresolved. The CDR3 has 13 amino acids. Germline-derived CDR1 and CDR2 are SGHAT and FQNNGV. V was clipped by 5 bases and J by 5 bases, with 12 bases between them. CDR3 in amino acids: CASSQLGGYGYTF. The CDR3 DNA reads TGTGCCAGCAGCCAACTAGGAGGTTATGGCTACACCTTC.

This clonotype was found many times. The chain employs TRBV20-1 and TRBJ2-5; either TRBD1 or TRBD2 may fit D (6 bases each). V was pared by 5 bases and J by 1 base, with 11 bases between. Germline CDR1 DFQATT, CDR2 SNEGSKA (reference sequence). This CDR3 region has 13 residues. This chain's CDR3 is CSAAGQIQETQYF. The CDR3 nucleotides read TGCAGTGCTGCGGGACAAATCCAAGAGACCCAGTACTTC.

At least ten counts were recorded for this clonotype. The chain employs TRBV11-2 and TRBJ2-6, with D unclear. The V gene's germline CDR1 is SGHAT and CDR2 FQNNGV. This CDR3 has 13 residues. Trimming removed 2 bases at V and 2 bases at J, with 1 base between. CDR3 DNA: TGTGCCAGCAGCTTAACTGGGGCCAACGTCCTGACTTTC. This codes for CASSLTGANVLTF.

This chain links TRBV20-1 with TRBJ2-5; 9 bases map to TRBD2. Germline CDR1 and CDR2: DFQATT and SNEGSKA (reference sequence). This CDR3 spans 18 amino acids. Trimming removed 0 bases from V and 2 bases from J; junction bases left unmatched: 13. CDR3 bases: TGCAGTGCTAGAGATTCCCTGCCAGGACTAGCGTATCAAGAGACCCAGTACTTC. It encodes CSARDSLPGLAYQETQYF.

This clonotype was seen many times. The chain combines TRBV20-1 with TRBJ2-1; D is unresolved. V shed 6 bases and J shed 10 bases, with 22 bases lying between them. This CDR3 is 14 amino acids long. CDR1 is DFQATT and CDR2 is SNEGSKA in the germline V gene (reference sequence). The CDR3: CSAPDLPLGREQFF. The DNA for the CDR3 is TGCAGTGCGCCTGACTTACCGCTGGGTCGCGAGCAGTTCTTC.

This clonotype was seen ten or more times. This chain joins TRBV2 and TRBJ1-1; 11 nucleotides align to TRBD1. The CDR3 spans 14 residues. Germline values: CDR1 SNHLY, CDR2 FYNNEI. V gave up 3 bases and J gave up 4 bases; unmatched junction bases: 1. The CDR3 DNA is TGTGCCAGCAGTGAGGACAGGGGGCTCACTGAAGCTTTCTTT. As protein: CASSEDRGLTEAFF. The variable domain in full, with the rest retrieved from reference TRBV2 and TRBJ1-1, is EPEVTQTPSHQVTQMGQEVILRCVPISNHLYFYWYRQILGQKVEFLVSFYNNEISEKSEIFDDQFSVERPDGSNFTLKIRSTKLEDSAMYFCASSEDRGLTEAFFGQGTRLTVV.

The chain recombines TRBV7-9 with TRBJ1-1; TRBD1 aligns across 7 bases. The CDR3 has 14 amino acids. In germline, CDR1 is SEHNR, CDR2 FQNEAQ (reference sequence). V was pared by 5 bases and J by 5 bases, with 8 bases of the junction left unmatched. In nucleotides, the CDR3 is TGTGCCAGCAGCCTTGGACAGGAGGCGACTGAAGCTTTCTTT. Translated, it gives CASSLGQEATEAFF.

The J gene is TRBJ1-1, the V gene TRBV7-2, with TRBD1 as a possible D gene (6 bases). The CDR3 length is 14 residues. Germline V gene data show CDR1 as SGHTA and CDR2 as FQGNSA. The V end lost 8 bases, the J end lost 1 base, and 14 bases lay between the germline ends. CDR3 nucleotides: TGTGCCAGCGGGCACAGGACAGCGAACACTGAAGCTTTCTTT. It translates to CASGHRTANTEAFF.

About this clonotype itself: A much larger clonotype is one base distant, so this may be a read error. The chain couples TRBV7-9 to TRBJ2-3, with D perhaps matching TRBD1 or TRBD2 (5 bases each). This CDR3 is 15 amino acids long. Between the trimmed V and J ends, which lost 9 bases and 0 bases, there was a span of 16 bases. Germline CDR1 and CDR2: SEHNR and FQNEAQ (reference sequence). CDR3 loop: CASPPGASSTDTQYF. Written as DNA, the CDR3 is TGTGCCAGTCCCCCCGGGGCTAGCAGCACAGATACGCAGTATTTT. The whole variable domain, remainder taken from reference TRBV7-9 and TRBJ2-3, is DTGVSQNPRHKITKRGQNVTFRCDPISEHNRLYWYRQTLGQGPEFLTYFQNEAQLEKSRLLSDRFSAERPKGSFSTLEIQRTEQGDSAMYLCASPPGASSTDTQYFGPGTRLTVL.